What follows are 21 T cell receptor beta chains derived from one specimen sequenced in a study of PD-1 blockade in classical Hodgkin lymphoma. Time point: cycle 4 day 1 (C4D1), after less than 7 weeks of nivolumab. All patients relapsed after autologous stem cell transplantation, and brentuximab vedotin exposure varied. Only in-frame clones appear in the TCRdb table, and some are missing; sequencing was by immunoSEQ multiplex PCR. The sample consists of more than 85,000 clones, about 92% of them appearing once. Sequencing used peripheral blood mononuclear cells (PBMCs), obtained before the fourth cycle of nivolumab. The receptors were gathered from a human donor with classical Hodgkin lymphoma.

The chain combines TRBV5-1 with TRBJ2-1; 8 bases agree with TRBD2. CDR3 length equals 14 residues. The V segment lost 0 bases and the J segment 8 bases; nucleotides outside the gene matches: 4. Germline V lookup: CDR1 SGHRS, CDR2 YFSETQ. The CDR3 DNA sequence: TGCGCCAGCAGCTTGGCGGTAGCGGGACATGAGCAGTTCTTC. Its translation: CASSLAVAGHEQFF.

This clone was detected once. The chain uses TRBV2 and TRBJ2-6; D remains ambiguous. The V end lost 0 bases, the J end lost 2 bases, and 5 bases lay between the germline ends. This CDR3 region has 15 residues. The germline CDR1 and CDR2 sequences are SNHLY and FYNNEI. The CDR3 DNA is TGTGCCAGCAGTGAAGCATGGGCTGGGGCCAACGTCCTGACTTTC. Its protein is CASSEAWAGANVLTF. Variable domain in full (rest from reference TRBV2 and TRBJ2-6): EPEVTQTPSHQVTQMGQEVILRCVPISNHLYFYWYRQILGQKVEFLVSFYNNEISEKSEIFDDQFSVERPDGSNFTLKIRSTKLEDSAMYFCASSEAWAGANVLTFGAGSRLTVL.

J is TRBJ2-3 and V is TRBV28; D remains unclear. V was trimmed by 6 bases and J by 0 bases, leaving 10 bases between them. The CDR3 loop spans 14 amino acids. CDR1 and CDR2 (germline): MDHEN, SYDVKM. Written as DNA, the CDR3 is TGTGCCAGCAGCCCCCTTATCAGCACAGATACGCAGTATTTT. Its translation: CASSPLISTDTQYF.

The gene calls are TRBV6-1 and TRBJ2-7; the match to TRBD1 covers 11 bases. The CDR3 covers 19 residues. V was pared by 3 bases and J by 3 bases, with 16 bases of the junction left unmatched. Germline V gene lookup returns CDR1 MNHNS and CDR2 SASEGT. The CDR3 loop is CASSDQGQGALGADYEQYF. In nucleotides, the CDR3 is TGTGCCAGCAGTGACCAAGGACAGGGGGCGCTGGGGGCGGACTACGAGCAGTACTTC.

The gene calls are TRBV7-2 and TRBJ1-3; D uncertain. Germline V CDR1 and CDR2: SGHTA, FQGNSA. V was clipped by 0 bases and J by 6 bases, with 3 bases between them. The length of the CDR3 is 12 residues. As DNA, the CDR3 is TGTGCCAGCAGCTTAGCGGCAAACACCATATATTTT. It codes for CASSLAANTIYF. The full variable domain, its missing parts supplied by reference TRBV7-2 and TRBJ1-3, is GAGVSQSPSNKVTEKGKDVELRCDPISGHTALYWYRQSLGQGLEFLIYFQGNSAPDKSGLPSDRFSAERTGGSVSTLTIQRTQQEDSAVYLCASSLAANTIYFGEGSWLTVV.

This chain connects TRBV14 to TRBJ2-2, with TRBD2 identical over 7 bases. V gave up 0 bases and J gave up 5 bases; unmatched junction bases: 6. The germline gives CDR1 SGHDN, CDR2 FVKESK. CDR3 size: 16 residues. The CDR3 coding sequence is TGTGCCAGCAGCCAAGATTTGGGAGGGGATACCGGGGAGCTGTTTTTT. This encodes CASSQDLGGDTGELFF. The full variable domain, its missing parts supplied by reference TRBV14 and TRBJ2-2, is EAGVTQFPSHSVIEKGQTVTLRCDPISGHDNLYWYRRVMGKEIKFLLHFVKESKQDESGMPNNRFLAERTGGTYSTLKVQPAELEDSGVYFCASSQDLGGDTGELFFGEGSRLTVL.

This chain uses TRBV7-9 with TRBJ2-7, with 7 bases aligning to TRBD1. This CDR3 has 12 amino acids. V lost 5 bases and J lost 4; bases outside the gene matches: 2. In germline, CDR1 is SEHNR, CDR2 FQNEAQ (reference sequence). Here the CDR3 DNA reads TGTGCCAGCAGCCAGGGACAGTACGAGCAGTACTTC. Protein product: CASSQGQYEQYF.

This clone was seen once. The rearrangement joins TRBV4-1 to TRBJ2-1, with 11 bases matching TRBD2. The V gene's germline CDR1 is MGHRA and CDR2 YSYEKL. The CDR3 loop spans 17 amino acids. V lost 4 bases and J lost 4; bases outside the gene matches: 9. The chain's CDR3 is CASSRPAGTSGYNEQFF. CDR3 nucleotide sequence: TGCGCCAGCAGCCGCCCGGCCGGGACTAGCGGTTACAATGAGCAGTTCTTC.

This chain uses TRBV5-1 with TRBJ2-1; either TRBD1 or TRBD2 may fit D (5 bases each). Germline V gene data show CDR1 as SGHRS and CDR2 as YFSETQ. Trimming pared 0 bases from V and 4 bases from J, leaving 11 bases between. The CDR3 extends over 15 amino acids. The CDR3 sequence is CASSLGDHTYNEQFF. In DNA form, the CDR3 reads TGCGCCAGCAGCTTGGGGGACCACACTTACAATGAGCAGTTCTTC.

This sequence joins TRBV21-1 and TRBJ2-3. TRBV21-1 is an annotated pseudogene. The CDR3 covers 16 residues. Written as DNA, the CDR3 is TGTGCCAGCAGCAAATTGGGGGGCCCAGGGATATATACGCAGTATTTT. It encodes CASSKLGGPGIYTQYF.

The V and J genes are TRBV27 and TRBJ1-4; D possibly corresponds to TRBD1 (5 bases). Deletions cut 11 bases from V and 16 bases from J, with 20 bases between. Germline loops: CDR1 MNHEY, CDR2 SMNVEV (reference sequence). The length of the CDR3 is 11 residues. The CDR3 sequence is CAPRAFAKGFF. The CDR3 nucleotides read TGTGCCCCCAGGGCATTCGCAAAGGGGTTTTTT.

The gene calls are TRBV30 and TRBJ1-3; weak D call: TRBD1 (5 bases). The V end lost 7 bases, the J end lost 4 bases, and 8 bases lay between the germline ends. CDR1 and CDR2 from the germline V gene are GTSNPN and SVGIG (reference sequence). The CDR3 length is 11 residues. CDR3 amino acids: CAFGTGNTIYF. CDR3 DNA sequence: TGTGCCTTCGGGACGGGAAACACCATATATTTT. The full variable domain, with the rest looked up from reference TRBV30 and TRBJ1-3, is SQTIHQWPATLVQPVGSPLSLECTVEGTSNPNLYWYRQAAGRGLQLLFYSVGIGQISSEVPQNLSASRPQDRQFILSSKKLLLSDSGFYLCAFGTGNTIYFGEGSWLTVV.

V usage is TRBV28 and J usage is TRBJ2-7; 9 bases fit TRBD1. Germline values: CDR1 MDHEN, CDR2 SYDVKM. Unmatched junction bases numbered 4, after V lost 6 bases and J lost 4 bases. This CDR3 region has 13 residues. Written as DNA, the CDR3 is TGTGCCAGCAGCCCGGGACAGGGATACGAGCAGTACTTC. Protein sequence: CASSPGQGYEQYF.

The chain has TRBV19 and TRBJ2-2, with TRBD2 matching over 8 bases. V gave up 5 bases and J gave up 4 bases; unmatched junction bases: 12. Germline CDR1 reads LNHDA; CDR2 reads SQIVND (reference sequence). The CDR3 has 17 residues. Here the CDR3 DNA reads TGTGCCAGTAGTCGAGCGGGAGTGGCTGCGGGCACCGGGGAGCTGTTTTTT. Protein: CASSRAGVAAGTGELFF. The full variable domain, completed using reference TRBV19 and TRBJ2-2, is DGGITQSPKYLFRKEGQNVTLSCEQNLNHDAMYWYRQDPGQGLRLIYYSQIVNDFQKGDIAEGYSVSREKKESFPLTVTSAQKNPTAFYLCASSRAGVAAGTGELFFGEGSRLTVL.

The chain is built from TRBV7-2 and TRBJ1-1; 10 nucleotides align to TRBD1. The CDR3 consists of 14 residues. Germline-derived CDR1 and CDR2 are SGHTA and FQGNSA. Trimming cost V 5 bases and J 5 bases; bases outside gene matches: 5. The DNA of the CDR3 is TGTGCCAGCAGCCAAGACAGGGGGCAAACTGAAGCTTTCTTT. Amino acids: CASSQDRGQTEAFF.

This clone was recorded once. The V gene is TRBV14, the J gene TRBJ2-1; TRBD1 aligns across 10 bases. V shed 5 bases and J 8 bases; nucleotides not matched to a gene: 18. Germline V gene sequence: CDR1 SGHDN, CDR2 FVKESK. This CDR3 region has 18 residues. CDR3 residues: CASSTGTGVHILGDEQFF. CDR3 nucleotides: TGTGCCAGCAGCACCGGGACAGGGGTTCATATACTCGGGGATGAGCAGTTCTTC.

Only one count was recorded for this clone. The V gene is TRBV28, the J gene TRBJ1-2, with D uncertain. CDR1 is MDHEN and CDR2 is SYDVKM in the germline V gene. Trimming took off 7 bases at V and 1 base at J, with 7 bases between the two ends. The CDR3 length is 12 residues. The CDR3 spells CASTGDNYGYTF. Written as DNA, the CDR3 is TGTGCCAGCACCGGTGATAACTATGGCTACACCTTC.

The chain carries TRBV7-9 and TRBJ1-3; a possible D gene is TRBD1 (5 bases). Germline loops: CDR1 SEHNR, CDR2 FQNEAQ (reference sequence). The CDR3 extends over 17 amino acids. V dropped 8 bases and J dropped 0 bases, with 20 bases sitting between them. The CDR3 DNA reads as TGTGCCAGCTTACAGGCTACGGGACGCACCTCTGGAAACACCATATATTTT. Amino acids: CASLQATGRTSGNTIYF.

This chain links TRBV19 with TRBJ1-2, with a tentative D call TRBD1 (5 bases). This CDR3 spans 17 amino acids. Trimming removed 0 bases at V and 2 bases at J, with 16 bases between. CDR1 is LNHDA, CDR2 SQIVND, per germline (reference sequence). The DNA of the CDR3 is TGTGCCAGTAGTATAGATTCGGGCAGGGCCTACAACTATGGCTACACCTTC. Translation gives CASSIDSGRAYNYGYTF.

The chain uses TRBV7-9 and TRBJ1-1; TRBD1 matches 9 bases. The CDR3 has 15 residues. Germline V gene sequence: CDR1 SEHNR, CDR2 FQNEAQ (reference sequence). The V and J ends lost 8 bases and 1 base, in that order; junction bases with no gene match: 8. This CDR3 is CASRREQGANTEAFF. The CDR3 region has the DNA TGTGCCAGCCGAAGGGAACAGGGGGCGAACACTGAAGCTTTCTTT.

On this clone itself: Distinct nucleotide sequences in the sample also encode this CDR3. The rearrangement uses TRBV6-5 and TRBJ1-1; D unclear. This CDR3 comprises 14 residues. With 5 bases removed from V and 3 bases from J, the gap between germline ends came to 13 bases. The germline V gene has CDR1 MNHEY and CDR2 SVGAGI. The CDR3 DNA sequence: TGTGCCAGCAGTCCACACAAGTGGTACACTGAAGCTTTCTTT. It translates to CASSPHKWYTEAFF.